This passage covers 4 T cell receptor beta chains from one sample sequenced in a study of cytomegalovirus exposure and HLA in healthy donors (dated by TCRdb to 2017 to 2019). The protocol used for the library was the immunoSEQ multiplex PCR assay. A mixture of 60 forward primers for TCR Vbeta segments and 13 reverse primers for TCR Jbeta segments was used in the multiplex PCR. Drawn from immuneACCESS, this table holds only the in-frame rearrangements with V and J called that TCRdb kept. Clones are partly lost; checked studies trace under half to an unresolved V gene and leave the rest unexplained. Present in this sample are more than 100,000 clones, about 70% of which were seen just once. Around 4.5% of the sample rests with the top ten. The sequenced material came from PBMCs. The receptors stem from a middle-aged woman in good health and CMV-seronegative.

The CDR3 DNA is TGTGCCAGCAGTGAAAGGACTAGCTTCACAGATACGCAGTATTTT. This translates into CASSERTSFTDTQYF. This chain links TRBV2 with TRBJ2-3; 8 bases align to TRBD2. V lost 2 bases to trimming and J lost 2 bases; unmatched junction nucleotides: 3. Germline V lookup: CDR1 SNHLY, CDR2 FYNNEI. CDR3 length: 15 amino acids.

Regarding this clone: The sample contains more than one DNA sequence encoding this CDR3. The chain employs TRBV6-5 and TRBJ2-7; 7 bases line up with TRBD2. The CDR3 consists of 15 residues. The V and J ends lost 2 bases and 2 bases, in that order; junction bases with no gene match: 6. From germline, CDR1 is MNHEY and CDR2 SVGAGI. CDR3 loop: CASSYGSGGPYEQYF. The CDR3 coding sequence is TGTGCCAGCAGTTACGGATCGGGAGGTCCCTACGAGCAGTACTTC.

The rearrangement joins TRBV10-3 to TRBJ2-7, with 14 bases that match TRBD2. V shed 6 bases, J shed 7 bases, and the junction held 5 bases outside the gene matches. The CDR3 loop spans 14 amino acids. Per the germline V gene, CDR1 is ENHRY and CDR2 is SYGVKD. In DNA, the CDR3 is TGTGCCATCAGCGGGACTAGCGGGGGAGTGGAGCAGTACTTC. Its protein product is CAISGTSGGVEQYF.

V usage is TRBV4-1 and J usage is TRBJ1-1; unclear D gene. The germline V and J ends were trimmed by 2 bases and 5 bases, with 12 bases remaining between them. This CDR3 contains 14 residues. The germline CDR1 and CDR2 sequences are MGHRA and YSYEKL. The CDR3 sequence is CASSQKSSGTEAFF. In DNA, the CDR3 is TGCGCCAGCAGCCAAAAATCAAGCGGGACTGAAGCTTTCTTT.